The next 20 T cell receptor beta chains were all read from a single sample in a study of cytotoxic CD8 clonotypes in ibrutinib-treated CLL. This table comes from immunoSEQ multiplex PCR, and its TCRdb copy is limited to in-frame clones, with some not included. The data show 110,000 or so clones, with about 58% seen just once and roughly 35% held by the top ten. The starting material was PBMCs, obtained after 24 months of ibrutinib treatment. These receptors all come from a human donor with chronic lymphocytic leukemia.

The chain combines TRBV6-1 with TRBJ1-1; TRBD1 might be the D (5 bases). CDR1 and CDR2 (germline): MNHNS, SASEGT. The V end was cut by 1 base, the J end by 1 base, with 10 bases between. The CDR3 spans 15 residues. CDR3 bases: TGTGCCAGCAGTGAAGTTCCAGGGAGGAACACTGAAGCTTTCTTT. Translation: CASSEVPGRNTEAFF.

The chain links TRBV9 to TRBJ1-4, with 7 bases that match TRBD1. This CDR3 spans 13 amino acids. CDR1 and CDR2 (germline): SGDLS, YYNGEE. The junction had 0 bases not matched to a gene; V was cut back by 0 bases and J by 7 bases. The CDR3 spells CASSVEGAEKLFF. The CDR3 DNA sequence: TGTGCCAGCAGCGTAGAGGGGGCTGAAAAACTGTTTTTT.

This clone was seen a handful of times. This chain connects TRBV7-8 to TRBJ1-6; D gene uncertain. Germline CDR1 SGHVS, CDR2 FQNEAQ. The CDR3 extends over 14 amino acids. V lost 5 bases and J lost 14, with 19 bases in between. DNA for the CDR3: TGTGCCAGCAGCCCAATCCTTGGCGGCGAGGCCCTCCACTTT. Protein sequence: CASSPILGGEALHF.

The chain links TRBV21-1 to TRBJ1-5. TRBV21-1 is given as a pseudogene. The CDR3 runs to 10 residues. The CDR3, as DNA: TGTGCCAGCATTTGCCAGCCCCAGCATTTT. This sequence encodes CASICQPQHF.

CDR3 in DNA: TGTGCCAGTGTCAACAGGGGGCGAGACACCGGGGAGCTGTTTTTT. Translated, it gives CASVNRGRDTGELFF. The V call is TRBV19, the J call TRBJ2-2, with 9 bases aligning to TRBD1. Per germline, CDR1 LNHDA and CDR2 SQIVND (reference sequence). CDR3 length: 15 residues. V shed 8 bases and J 3 bases; nucleotides not matched to a gene: 7.

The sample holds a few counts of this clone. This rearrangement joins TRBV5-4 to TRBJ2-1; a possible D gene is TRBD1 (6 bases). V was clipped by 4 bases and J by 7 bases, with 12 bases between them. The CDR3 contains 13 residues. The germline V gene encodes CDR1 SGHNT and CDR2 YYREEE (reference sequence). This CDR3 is CASSEGQRNEQFF. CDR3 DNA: TGTGCCAGCAGCGAGGGACAACGTAATGAGCAGTTCTTC.

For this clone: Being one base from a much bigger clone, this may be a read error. The CDR3 protein is CASSLGGNTEAFF. Written as DNA, the CDR3 is TGTGCCAGCAGCTTGGGTGGGAACACTGAAGCTTTCTTT. This chain uses TRBV5-4 with TRBJ1-1; the D is unclear. Looked up from germline, CDR1 is SGHNT and CDR2 is YYREEE (reference sequence). Trimming stripped 0 bases from V and 1 base from J, with 4 bases between. The CDR3 consists of 13 residues. The full variable domain, in which reference TRBV5-4 and TRBJ1-1 provide the parts outside the CDR3, is ETGVTQSPTHLIKTRGQQVTLRCSSQSGHNTVSWYQQALGQGPQFIFQYYREEENGRGNFPPRFSGLQFPNYSSELNVNALELDDSALYLCASSLGGNTEAFFGQGTRLTVV.

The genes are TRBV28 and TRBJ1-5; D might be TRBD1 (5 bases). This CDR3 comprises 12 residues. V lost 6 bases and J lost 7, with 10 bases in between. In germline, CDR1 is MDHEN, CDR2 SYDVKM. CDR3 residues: CASRVAGQPQHF. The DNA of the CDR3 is TGTGCCAGCAGGGTAGCAGGGCAGCCCCAGCATTTT.

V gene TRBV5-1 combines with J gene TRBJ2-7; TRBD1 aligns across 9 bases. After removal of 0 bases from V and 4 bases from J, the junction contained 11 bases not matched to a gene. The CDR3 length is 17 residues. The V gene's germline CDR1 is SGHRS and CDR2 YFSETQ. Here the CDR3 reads CASSLGVRGQGTYEQYF. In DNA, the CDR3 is TGCGCCAGCAGCTTGGGGGTGAGGGGACAGGGAACTTACGAGCAGTACTTC.

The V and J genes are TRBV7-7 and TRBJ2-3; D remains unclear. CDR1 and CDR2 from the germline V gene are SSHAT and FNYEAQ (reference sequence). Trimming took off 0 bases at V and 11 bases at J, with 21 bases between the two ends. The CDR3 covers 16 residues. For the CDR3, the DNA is TGTGCCAGCAGCTTAGCGGCAAGGGAATACAGATACGGGCAGTATTTT. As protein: CASSLAAREYRYGQYF.

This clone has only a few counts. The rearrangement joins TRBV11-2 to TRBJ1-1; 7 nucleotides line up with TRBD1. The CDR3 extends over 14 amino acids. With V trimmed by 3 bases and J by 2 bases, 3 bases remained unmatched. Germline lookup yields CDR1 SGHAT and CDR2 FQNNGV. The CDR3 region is CASSFSGGNTEAFF. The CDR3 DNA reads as TGTGCCAGCAGCTTCTCAGGGGGAAACACTGAAGCTTTCTTT.

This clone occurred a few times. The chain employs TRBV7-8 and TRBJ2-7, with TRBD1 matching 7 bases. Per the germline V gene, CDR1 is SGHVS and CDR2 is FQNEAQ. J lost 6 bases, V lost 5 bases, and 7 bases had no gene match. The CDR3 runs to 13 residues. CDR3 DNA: TGTGCCAGCAGCAGCCGACAGGGTCGCGAGCAGTACTTC. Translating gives CASSSRQGREQYF.

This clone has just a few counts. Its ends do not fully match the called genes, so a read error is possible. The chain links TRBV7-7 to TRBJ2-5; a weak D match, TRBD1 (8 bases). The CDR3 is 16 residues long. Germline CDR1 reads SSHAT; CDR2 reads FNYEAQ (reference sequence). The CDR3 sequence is CASSSTMDREGETQYF. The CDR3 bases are TGTGCTAGCAGCTCGACCATGGACAGGGAGGGGGAGACCCAGTACTTC.

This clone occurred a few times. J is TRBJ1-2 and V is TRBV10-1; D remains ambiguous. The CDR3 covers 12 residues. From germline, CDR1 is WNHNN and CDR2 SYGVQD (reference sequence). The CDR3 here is CASPGLEYGYTF. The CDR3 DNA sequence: TGCGCTAGCCCGGGGTTGGAGTATGGCTACACCTTC.

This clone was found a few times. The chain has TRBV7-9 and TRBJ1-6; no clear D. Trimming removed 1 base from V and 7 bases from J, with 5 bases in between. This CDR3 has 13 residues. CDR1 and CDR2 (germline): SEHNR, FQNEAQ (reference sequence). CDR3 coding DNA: TGTGCCAGCAGCTTAGACAGAAATTCACCCCTCCACTTT. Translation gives CASSLDRNSPLHF. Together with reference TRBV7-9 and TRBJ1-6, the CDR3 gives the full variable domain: DTGVSQNPRHKITKRGQNVTFRCDPISEHNRLYWYRQTLGQGPEFLTYFQNEAQLEKSRLLSDRFSAERPKGSFSTLEIQRTEQGDSAMYLCASSLDRNSPLHFGNGTRLTVT.

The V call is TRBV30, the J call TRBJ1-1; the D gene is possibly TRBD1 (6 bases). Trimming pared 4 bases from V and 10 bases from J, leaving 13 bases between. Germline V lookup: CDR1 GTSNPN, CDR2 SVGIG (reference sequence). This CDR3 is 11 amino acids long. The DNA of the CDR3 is TGTGCCTGGATTCGGGGGCGGAGAGCTTTCTTT. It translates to CAWIRGRRAFF.

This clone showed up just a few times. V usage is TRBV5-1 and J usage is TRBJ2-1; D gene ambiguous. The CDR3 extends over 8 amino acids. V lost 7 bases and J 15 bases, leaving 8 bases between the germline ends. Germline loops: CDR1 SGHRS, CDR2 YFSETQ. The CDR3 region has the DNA TGCGCCAGCGCCGGACGGTTCTTC. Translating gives CASAGRFF.

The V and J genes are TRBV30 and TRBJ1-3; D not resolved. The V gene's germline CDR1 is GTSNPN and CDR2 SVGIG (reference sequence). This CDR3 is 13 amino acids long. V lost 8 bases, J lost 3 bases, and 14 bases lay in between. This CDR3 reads CAGSKASGNTIYF. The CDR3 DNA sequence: TGTGCCGGTTCCAAGGCCAGTGGAAACACCATATATTTT.

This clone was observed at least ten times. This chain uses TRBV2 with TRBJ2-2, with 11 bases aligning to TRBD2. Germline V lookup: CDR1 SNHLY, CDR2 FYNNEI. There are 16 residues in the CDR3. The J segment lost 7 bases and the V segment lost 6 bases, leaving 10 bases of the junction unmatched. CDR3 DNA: TGTGCCAGCAGGGAAACTAGCGGGGGCCCGAACGGGGAGCTGTTTTTT. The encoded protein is CASRETSGGPNGELFF. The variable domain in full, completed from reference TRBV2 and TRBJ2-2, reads EPEVTQTPSHQVTQMGQEVILRCVPISNHLYFYWYRQILGQKVEFLVSFYNNEISEKSEIFDDQFSVERPDGSNFTLKIRSTKLEDSAMYFCASRETSGGPNGELFFGEGSRLTVL.

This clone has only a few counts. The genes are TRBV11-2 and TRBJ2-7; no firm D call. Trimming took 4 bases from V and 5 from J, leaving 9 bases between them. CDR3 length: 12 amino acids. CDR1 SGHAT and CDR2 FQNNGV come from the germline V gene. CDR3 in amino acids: CASSSSYHEQYF. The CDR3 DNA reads TGTGCCAGCAGCTCCTCTTACCACGAGCAGTACTTC.